Following are 10 T cell receptor beta chains from one sample sequenced in a study of blood T cell repertoires in COVID-19. The data were produced by immunoSEQ multiplex PCR, yet TCRdb's version contains in-frame clones alone and is incomplete. The sample shows 210,000 or so clones, 70% to 90% of them seen only once. Sequencing was done on a sample of peripheral blood. These receptors were collected from a man aged 30-40 years with COVID-19, enrolled during active disease.

This chain uses TRBV11-2 with TRBJ1-2; D call uncertain. V was trimmed by 5 bases and J by 4 bases, leaving 14 bases between them. Per germline, CDR1 SGHAT and CDR2 FQNNGV. The CDR3 runs 14 residues. CDR3 sequence reads: CASSRGLAVYGYTF. CDR3 coding DNA: TGTGCCAGCAGCCGAGGTTTGGCAGTCTATGGCTACACCTTC.

The gene calls are TRBV28 and TRBJ1-1; D may be TRBD1 (6 bases). Looked up from germline, CDR1 is MDHEN and CDR2 is SYDVKM. CDR3 length equals 14 residues. Trimming removed 7 bases at V and 11 bases at J, with 23 bases between. CDR3 sequence: CASMKGGDTENAFF. The CDR3 nucleotides are TGTGCCAGCATGAAGGGGGGGGACACAGAGAACGCTTTCTTT.

The V and J genes are TRBV7-9 and TRBJ1-2; possible D gene TRBD1, 5 bases. V was shortened by 2 bases and J by 0 bases, with 10 bases between the two germline ends. The CDR3 consists of 15 residues. In germline, CDR1 is SEHNR, CDR2 FQNEAQ (reference sequence). This chain's CDR3 is CASSLQQAPNYGYTF. DNA for the CDR3: TGTGCCAGCAGCTTACAACAGGCACCTAACTATGGCTACACCTTC.

The rearrangement uses TRBV5-4 and TRBJ1-4; the match to TRBD1 covers 8 bases. Trimming at V came to 4 bases and at J to 7 bases, leaving 6 bases not matched to a gene. The CDR3 sequence is 14 residues long. Germline-derived CDR1 and CDR2 are SGHNT and YYREEE (reference sequence). As DNA, the CDR3 is TGTGCCAGCAGCCCAGGGGGCAGGGGTGAAAAACTGTTTTTT. Its protein is CASSPGGRGEKLFF.

The J gene is TRBJ2-2, the V gene TRBV10-3; 13 bases agree with TRBD2. CDR3 length: 17 residues. The germline V gene has CDR1 ENHRY and CDR2 SYGVKD. With 3 bases clipped from V and 8 bases from J, the junction kept 9 bases outside the gene matches. The CDR3 spells CAISDGTSGKRGGELFF. DNA of the CDR3: TGTGCCATCAGTGACGGGACTAGCGGGAAAAGGGGGGGGGAGCTGTTTTTT.

J is TRBJ1-2 and V is TRBV25-1; 8 bases match TRBD1. The CDR3 is 16 residues long. V shed 0 bases, J shed 0 bases, and the junction held 3 bases outside the gene matches. Germline CDR1 reads MGHDK; CDR2 reads SYGVNS. Here the CDR3 reads CASSEYWTGTNYGYTF. The CDR3 DNA follows: TGTGCCAGCAGTGAATATTGGACAGGGACTAACTATGGCTACACCTTC.

The chain links TRBV21-1 to TRBJ2-7; the table's D gene call, TRBD2, was not cross checked with the DNA. TRBV21-1 constitutes a pseudogene. This CDR3 spans 14 amino acids. Written as DNA, the CDR3 is TGTGCCAGCAGCAAAGTGGAGGACTCGGACGAGCAGTACTTC. Its translation: CASSKVEDSDEQYF.

The genes are TRBV5-5 and TRBJ2-1; possibly TRBD2 for D (5 bases). The CDR3 loop spans 15 amino acids. V shed 0 bases and J shed 10 bases, with 17 bases lying between them. Germline CDR1 and CDR2: SGHKS and YYEKEE (reference sequence). The CDR3 spells CASSLVGSGWSEQFF. The CDR3 region has the DNA TGTGCCAGCAGCTTGGTAGGGTCGGGATGGAGCGAGCAGTTCTTC.

This chain links TRBV6-5 with TRBJ1-3; tentatively, D is TRBD1 (6 bases). CDR1 and CDR2 (germline): MNHEY, SVGAGI. The V and J ends lost 2 bases and 0 bases respectively, with 11 bases between them. The CDR3 consists of 16 residues. The CDR3 DNA follows: TGTGCCAGCAGTTACAGACAGGCGAACTCTGGAAACACCATATATTTT. Translating gives CASSYRQANSGNTIYF.

The chain employs TRBV24-1 and TRBJ2-5, with 7 bases identical to TRBD1. Germline V gene lookup returns CDR1 KGHDR and CDR2 SFDVKD. The CDR3 extends over 13 amino acids. After removal of 9 bases from V and 2 bases from J, the junction contained 5 bases not matched to a gene. The CDR3 DNA reads TGTGCCACCGGTCCGGGACAGCAAGAGACCCAGTACTTC. It yields the protein CATGPGQQETQYF.